This passage covers 10 T cell receptor beta chains from one sample sequenced in a study of tumor-infiltrating lymphocytes in glioblastoma multiforme. Three nested ARM-PCR rounds with V-beta and C-beta primers built TCRB libraries. Using its own MiXCR run on the multiplex PCR reads, TCRdb lists one record per CDR3 protein. Seen here are 8,000 to 10,000 distinct CDR3 sequences, just over 65% observed once, and the top ten hold roughly 51%. Sequencing was carried out using brain tumor tissue. These receptors all stem from a male donor with glioblastoma.

This clonotype was counted ten times or more. J is TRBJ2-5 and V is TRBV18; D unresolved. CDR1 and CDR2 from the germline V gene are KGHSH and LQKENI. V was shortened by 0 bases and J by 2 bases, with 7 bases between the two germline ends. The CDR3 runs 14 residues. The CDR3 loop is CASSPPGRQETQYF. The CDR3 DNA follows: TGTGCCAGCTCACCACCGGGCCGGCAAGAGACCCAGTACTTC.

This clonotype was observed a single time. V is TRBV4-1 and J is TRBJ1-2; D not certain. CDR3 length: 13 amino acids. Trimming took 1 base from V and 8 from J, leaving 11 bases between them. Germline V CDR1 and CDR2: MGHRA, YSYEKL. The CDR3 spells CASSQGGNRGYTF. The CDR3 nucleotides read TGCGCCAGCAGCCAAGGGGGAAACCGGGGCTACACCTTC.

This clonotype was detected many times. The J gene is TRBJ2-4, the V gene TRBV6-1; D tentatively fits TRBD1 or TRBD2 (5 bases each). There are 16 residues in the CDR3. Between the trimmed V and J ends, which lost 8 bases and 3 bases, there was a span of 20 bases. CDR1 is MNHNS, CDR2 SASEGT, per germline. As DNA, the CDR3 is TGTGCCAGCTCACTCTCCGGGTTTGGGGGCAAAAACATTCAGTACTTC. Translated, it gives CASSLSGFGGKNIQYF.

This CDR3 is CASSDGESEQFF. For the CDR3, the DNA is TGTGCCAGCAGTGACGGGGAGAGTGAGCAGTTCTTC. The V call is TRBV6-4, the J call TRBJ2-1; tentatively, D is TRBD2 (5 bases). V shed 2 bases and J shed 9 bases, with 8 bases lying between them. This CDR3 has 12 residues. CDR1 is MRHNA and CDR2 is SNTAGT in the germline V gene.

This clonotype was recorded only once. A much larger clone differs by one base, so this may be a read error. The DNA is left out, because the CDR3 cannot be placed on it with certainty; the CDR3 is given as TCRdb lists it. The chain links TRBV10-3 to TRBJ2-5; the listed D gene, TRBD1, was not tested against the DNA. The CDR3 length equals 17 residues, ends included. The V gene's germline CDR1 is ENHRY and CDR2 SYGVKD. CDR3 sequence: CAISGIVGRGAQETQCF.

CDR3 nucleotides: TGCAGCGTTCCAATAGCGGGGACAAACTATGGCTACACCTTC. Translated, it gives CSVPIAGTNYGYTF. The gene calls are TRBV29-1 and TRBJ1-2; D might be TRBD1 (6 bases). The CDR3 covers 14 residues. The V gene's germline CDR1 is SQVTM and CDR2 ANQGSEA. V gave up 5 bases and J gave up 2 bases, with 15 bases separating them.

The chain combines TRBV11-3 with TRBJ2-7; D possibly corresponds to TRBD2 (5 bases). This CDR3 spans 14 amino acids. V lost 2 bases, J lost 0 bases, and 8 bases lay in between. The germline gives CDR1 SGHNT, CDR2 YENEEA. In nucleotides, the CDR3 is TGTGCCAGCAGCTTATTCGCGGGCTCCTACGAGCAGTACTTC. This codes for CASSLFAGSYEQYF.

In regard to this clonotype: At one end, the junction sequence differs from germline, possibly due to a read error. J is TRBJ2-3 and V is TRBV6-6; a possible D gene is TRBD1 (5 bases). The germline V gene has CDR1 MNHNY and CDR2 SVGAGI (reference sequence). This CDR3 spans 16 amino acids. For the CDR3, the DNA is TGTGCCAGCAGCTCCGTTTGGGGCTGTAGCACGGATACGCAGTATTTT. Translation: CASSSVWGCSTDTQYF.

This clonotype is medium-sized within its sample. The chain carries TRBV6-2 or TRBV6-3 and TRBJ2-6; the D gene could be TRBD1 or TRBD2 (5 bases each). Germline CDR1 reads MNHEY; CDR2 reads SVGEGT. Trimming cost V 6 bases and J 3 bases, with 15 bases left between them. There are 16 residues in the CDR3. The CDR3 region has the DNA TGTGCCAGCAGCCGGGACGGGGCTGGTGGGGCCAACGTCCTGACTTTC. Protein: CASSRDGAGGANVLTF.

This clonotype has ten or more counts. This chain joins TRBV7-9 and TRBJ2-7; D gene unclear. Germline assignment: CDR1 SEHNR and CDR2 FQNEAQ (reference sequence). V lost 4 bases, J lost 0 bases, and 19 bases lay in between. There are 17 residues in the CDR3. CDR3 sequence: CASSSSDGPQSSYEQYF. Written as DNA, the CDR3 is TGTGCCAGCAGCTCCTCAGACGGTCCCCAAAGCTCCTACGAGCAGTACTTC.